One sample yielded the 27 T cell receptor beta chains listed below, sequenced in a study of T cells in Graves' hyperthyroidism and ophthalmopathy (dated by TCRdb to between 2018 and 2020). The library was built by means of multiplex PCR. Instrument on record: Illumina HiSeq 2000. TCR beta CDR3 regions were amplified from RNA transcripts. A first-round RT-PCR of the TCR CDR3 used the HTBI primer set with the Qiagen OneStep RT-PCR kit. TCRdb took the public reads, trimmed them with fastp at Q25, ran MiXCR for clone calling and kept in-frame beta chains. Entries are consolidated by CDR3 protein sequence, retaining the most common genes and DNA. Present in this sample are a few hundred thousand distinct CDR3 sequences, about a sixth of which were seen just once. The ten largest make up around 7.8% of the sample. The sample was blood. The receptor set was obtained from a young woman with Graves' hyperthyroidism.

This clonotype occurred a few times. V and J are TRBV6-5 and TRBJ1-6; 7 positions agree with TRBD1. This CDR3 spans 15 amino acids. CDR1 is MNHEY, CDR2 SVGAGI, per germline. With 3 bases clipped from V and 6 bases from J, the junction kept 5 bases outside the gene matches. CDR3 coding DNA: TGTGCCAGCAGTTATCAGGGGGTTGGTAATTCACCCCTCCACTTT. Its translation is CASSYQGVGNSPLHF.

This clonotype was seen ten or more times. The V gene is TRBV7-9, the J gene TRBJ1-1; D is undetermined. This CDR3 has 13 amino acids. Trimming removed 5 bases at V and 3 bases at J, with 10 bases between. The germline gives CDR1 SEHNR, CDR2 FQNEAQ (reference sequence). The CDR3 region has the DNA TGTGCCAGCAGCCCGATAGCGTACACTGAAGCTTTCTTT. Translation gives CASSPIAYTEAFF.

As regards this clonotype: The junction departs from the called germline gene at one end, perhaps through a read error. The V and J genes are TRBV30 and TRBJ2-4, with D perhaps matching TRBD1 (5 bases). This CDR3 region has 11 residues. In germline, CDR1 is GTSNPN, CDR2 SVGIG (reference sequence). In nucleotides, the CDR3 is TGTGCCTGGAGGCTGGGGCACATTCAGCACTTC. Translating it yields CAWRLGHIQHF.

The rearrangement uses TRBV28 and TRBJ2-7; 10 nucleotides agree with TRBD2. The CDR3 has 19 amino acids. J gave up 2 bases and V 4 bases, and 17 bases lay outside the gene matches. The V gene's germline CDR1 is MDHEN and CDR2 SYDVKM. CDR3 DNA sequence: TGTGCCAGCAGTTCTGGAGAGCCAAGCACTAGCGGGAACCCCTACGAGCAGTACTTC. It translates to CASSSGEPSTSGNPYEQYF. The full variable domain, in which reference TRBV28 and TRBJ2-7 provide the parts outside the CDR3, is DVKVTQSSRYLVKRTGEKVFLECVQDMDHENMFWYRQDPGLGLRLIYFSYDVKMKEKGDIPEGYSVSREKKERFSLILESASTNQTSMYLCASSSGEPSTSGNPYEQYFGPGTRLTVT.

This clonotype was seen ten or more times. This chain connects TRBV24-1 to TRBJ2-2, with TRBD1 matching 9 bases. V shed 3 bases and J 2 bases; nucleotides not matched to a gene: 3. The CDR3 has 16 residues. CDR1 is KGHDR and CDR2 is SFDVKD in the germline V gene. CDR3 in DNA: TGTGCCACCAGTGATGCCACAGGGGGCAACACCGGGGAGCTGTTTTTT. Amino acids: CATSDATGGNTGELFF.

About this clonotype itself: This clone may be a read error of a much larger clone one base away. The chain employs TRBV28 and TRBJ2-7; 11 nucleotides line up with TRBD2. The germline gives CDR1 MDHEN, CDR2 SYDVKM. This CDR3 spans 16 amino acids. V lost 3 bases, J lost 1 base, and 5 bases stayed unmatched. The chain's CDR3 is CASSFRSSGRSYEQYF. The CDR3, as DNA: TGTGCCAGCAGTTTCCGGTCTAGCGGGAGGTCCTACGAGCAGTACTTC.

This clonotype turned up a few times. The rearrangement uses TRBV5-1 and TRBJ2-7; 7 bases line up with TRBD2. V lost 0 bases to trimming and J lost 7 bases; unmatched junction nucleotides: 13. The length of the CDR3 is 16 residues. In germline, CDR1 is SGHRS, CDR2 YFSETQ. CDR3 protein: CASSLDLAGLEWEQYF. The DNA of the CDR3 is TGCGCCAGCAGCTTGGATTTAGCGGGCCTTGAATGGGAGCAGTACTTC.

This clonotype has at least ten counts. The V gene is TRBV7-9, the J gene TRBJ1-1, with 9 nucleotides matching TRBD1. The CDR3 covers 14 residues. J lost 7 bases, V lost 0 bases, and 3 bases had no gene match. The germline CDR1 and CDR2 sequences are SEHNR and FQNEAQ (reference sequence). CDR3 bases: TGTGCCAGCAGCTTAGCGGACAGGGGCCTTGAAGCTTTCTTT. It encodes CASSLADRGLEAFF. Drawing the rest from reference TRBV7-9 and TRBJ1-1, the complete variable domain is DTGVSQNPRHKITKRGQNVTFRCDPISEHNRLYWYRQTLGQGPEFLTYFQNEAQLEKSRLLSDRFSAERPKGSFSTLEIQRTEQGDSAMYLCASSLADRGLEAFFGQGTRLTVV.

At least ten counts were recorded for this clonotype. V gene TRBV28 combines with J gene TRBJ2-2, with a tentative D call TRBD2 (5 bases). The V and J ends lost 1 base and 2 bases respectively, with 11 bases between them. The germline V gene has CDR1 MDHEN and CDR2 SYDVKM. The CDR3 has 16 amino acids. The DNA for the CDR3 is TGTGCCAGCAGTTTATTATCCAGCGGAAACACCGGGGAGCTGTTTTTT. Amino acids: CASSLLSSGNTGELFF.

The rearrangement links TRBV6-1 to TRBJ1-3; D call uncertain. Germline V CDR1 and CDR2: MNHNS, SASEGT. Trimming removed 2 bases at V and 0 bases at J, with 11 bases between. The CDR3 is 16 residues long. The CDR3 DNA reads TGTGCCAGCAGTGAAATTTTCGGCCCCTCTGGAAACACCATATATTTT. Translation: CASSEIFGPSGNTIYF.

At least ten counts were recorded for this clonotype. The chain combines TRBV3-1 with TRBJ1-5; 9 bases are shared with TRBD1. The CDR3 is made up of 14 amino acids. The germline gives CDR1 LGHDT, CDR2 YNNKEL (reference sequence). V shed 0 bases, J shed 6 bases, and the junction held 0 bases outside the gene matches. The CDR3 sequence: CASSQEDRGQPQHF. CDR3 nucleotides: TGTGCCAGCAGCCAAGAGGACAGGGGTCAGCCCCAGCATTTT.

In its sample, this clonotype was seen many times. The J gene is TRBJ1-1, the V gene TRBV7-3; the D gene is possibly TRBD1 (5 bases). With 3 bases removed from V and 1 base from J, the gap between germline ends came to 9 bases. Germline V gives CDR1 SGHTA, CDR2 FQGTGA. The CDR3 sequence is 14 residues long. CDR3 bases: TGTGCCAGCAGCTTGGGACCCCAGAACACTGAAGCTTTCTTT. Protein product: CASSLGPQNTEAFF.

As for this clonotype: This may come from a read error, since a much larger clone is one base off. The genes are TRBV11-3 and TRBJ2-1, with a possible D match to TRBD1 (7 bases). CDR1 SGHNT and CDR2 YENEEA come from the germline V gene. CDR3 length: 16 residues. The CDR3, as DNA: TGTGCCAGCAGCCCACCAGGGGGGAGCTCCTACAATGAGCAGTCCTTC. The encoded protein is CASSPPGGSSYNEQSF.

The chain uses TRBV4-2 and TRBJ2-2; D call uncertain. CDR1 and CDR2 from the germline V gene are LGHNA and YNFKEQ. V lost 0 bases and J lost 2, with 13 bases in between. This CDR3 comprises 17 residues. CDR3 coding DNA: TGTGCCAGCAGCCAAGACCATAGCCTGCCTAACACCGGGGAGCTGTTTTTT. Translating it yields CASSQDHSLPNTGELFF.

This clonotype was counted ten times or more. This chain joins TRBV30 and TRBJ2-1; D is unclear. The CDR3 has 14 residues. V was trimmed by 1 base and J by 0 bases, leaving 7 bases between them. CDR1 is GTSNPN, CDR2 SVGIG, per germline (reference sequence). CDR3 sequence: CAWSGADSYNEQFF. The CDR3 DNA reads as TGTGCCTGGAGTGGGGCAGACTCCTACAATGAGCAGTTCTTC. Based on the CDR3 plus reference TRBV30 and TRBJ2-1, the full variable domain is SQTIHQWPATLVQPVGSPLSLECTVEGTSNPNLYWYRQAAGRGLQLLFYSVGIGQISSEVPQNLSASRPQDRQFILSSKKLLLSDSGFYLCAWSGADSYNEQFFGPGTRLTVL.

This chain's CDR3 is CASSRTGTPSYEQYF. For the CDR3, the DNA is TGTGCCAGCAGCAGAACCGGGACACCTTCCTACGAGCAGTACTTC. This chain joins TRBV11-2 and TRBJ2-7; possible D gene TRBD1, 6 bases. CDR1 and CDR2 (germline): SGHAT, FQNNGV. V lost 5 bases and J 1 base, leaving 15 bases between the germline ends. The CDR3 has 15 residues.

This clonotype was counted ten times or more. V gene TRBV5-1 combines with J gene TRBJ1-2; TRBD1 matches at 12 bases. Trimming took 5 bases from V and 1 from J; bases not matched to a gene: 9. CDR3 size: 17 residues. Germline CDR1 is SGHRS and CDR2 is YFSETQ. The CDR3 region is CASSYRDRGPLNYGYTF. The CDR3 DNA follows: TGCGCCAGCAGTTACCGGGACAGGGGGCCCCTTAACTATGGCTACACCTTC. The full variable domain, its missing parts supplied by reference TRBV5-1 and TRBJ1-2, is KAGVTQTPRYLIKTRGQQVTLSCSPISGHRSVSWYQQTPGQGLQFLFEYFSETQRNKGNFPGRFSGRQFSNSRSEMNVSTLELGDSALYLCASSYRDRGPLNYGYTFGSGTRLTVV.

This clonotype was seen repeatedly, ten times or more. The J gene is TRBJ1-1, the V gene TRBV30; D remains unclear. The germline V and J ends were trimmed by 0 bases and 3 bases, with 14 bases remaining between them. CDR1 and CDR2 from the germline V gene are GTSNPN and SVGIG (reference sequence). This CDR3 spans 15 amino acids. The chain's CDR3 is CAWSVGVGGDTEAFF. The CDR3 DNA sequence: TGTGCCTGGAGTGTAGGCGTCGGTGGGGACACTGAAGCTTTCTTT.

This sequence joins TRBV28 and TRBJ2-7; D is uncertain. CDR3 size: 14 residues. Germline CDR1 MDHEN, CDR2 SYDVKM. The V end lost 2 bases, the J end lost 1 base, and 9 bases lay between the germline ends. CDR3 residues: CASSLSHRSYEQYF. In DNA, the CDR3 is TGTGCCAGCAGTTTAAGCCACCGGTCCTACGAGCAGTACTTC.

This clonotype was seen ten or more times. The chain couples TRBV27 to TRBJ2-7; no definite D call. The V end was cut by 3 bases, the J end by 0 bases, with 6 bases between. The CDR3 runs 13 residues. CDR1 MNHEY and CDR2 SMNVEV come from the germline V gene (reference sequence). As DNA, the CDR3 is TGTGCCAGCAGTTTTGAGAGCTCCTACGAGCAGTACTTC. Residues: CASSFESSYEQYF.

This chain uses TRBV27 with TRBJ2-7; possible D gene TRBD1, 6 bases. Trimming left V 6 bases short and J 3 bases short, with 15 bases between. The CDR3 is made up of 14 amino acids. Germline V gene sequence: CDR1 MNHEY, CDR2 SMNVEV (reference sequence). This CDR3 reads CASSSREQGYEQYF. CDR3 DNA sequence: TGTGCCAGCAGCTCCAGGGAACAGGGCTACGAGCAGTACTTC.

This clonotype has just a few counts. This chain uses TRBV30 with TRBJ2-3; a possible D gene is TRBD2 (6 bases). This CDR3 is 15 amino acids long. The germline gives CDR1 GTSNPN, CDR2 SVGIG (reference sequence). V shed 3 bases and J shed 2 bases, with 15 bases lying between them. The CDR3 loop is CAWRSPAGLTDTQYF. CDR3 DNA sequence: TGTGCCTGGAGGTCCCCAGCGGGCCTCACAGATACGCAGTATTTT.

As DNA, the CDR3 is TGTGCCAGCCCAGGGTCTAGCAATCAGCCCCAGCATTTT. It specifies CASPGSSNQPQHF. The chain has TRBV27 and TRBJ1-5; perhaps TRBD1 as D (5 bases). Looked up from germline, CDR1 is MNHEY and CDR2 is SMNVEV (reference sequence). The CDR3 totals 13 residues. V lost 8 bases to trimming and J lost 0 bases, with 8 bases between them.

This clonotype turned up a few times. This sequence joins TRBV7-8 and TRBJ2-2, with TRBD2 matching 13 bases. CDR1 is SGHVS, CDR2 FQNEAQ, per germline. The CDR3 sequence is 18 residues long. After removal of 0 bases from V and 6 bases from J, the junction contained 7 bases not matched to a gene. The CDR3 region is CASSLAGRTSGRAGELFF. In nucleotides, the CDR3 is TGTGCCAGCAGCTTAGCGGGGAGAACTAGCGGGAGGGCCGGGGAGCTGTTTTTT.

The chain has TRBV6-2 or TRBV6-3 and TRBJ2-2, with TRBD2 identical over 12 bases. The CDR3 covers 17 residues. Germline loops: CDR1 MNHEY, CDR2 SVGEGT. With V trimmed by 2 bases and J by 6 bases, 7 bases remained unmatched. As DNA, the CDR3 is TGTGCCAGCAGTTACCATGGACTAGCGGGACTCGCCGGGGAGCTGTTTTTT. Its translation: CASSYHGLAGLAGELFF.

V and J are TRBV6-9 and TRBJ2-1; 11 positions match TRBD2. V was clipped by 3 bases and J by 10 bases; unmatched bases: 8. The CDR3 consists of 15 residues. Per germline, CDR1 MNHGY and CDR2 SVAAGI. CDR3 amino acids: CASSYAGTSGREQFF. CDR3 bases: TGTGCCAGCAGTTACGCTGGGACTAGCGGTCGCGAGCAGTTCTTC.

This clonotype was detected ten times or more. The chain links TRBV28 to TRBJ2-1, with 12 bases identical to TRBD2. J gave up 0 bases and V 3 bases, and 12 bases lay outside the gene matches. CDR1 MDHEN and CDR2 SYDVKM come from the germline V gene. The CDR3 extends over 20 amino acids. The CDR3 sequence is CASSFPTSGSDWSSYNEQFF. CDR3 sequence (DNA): TGTGCCAGCAGTTTTCCGACTAGCGGGAGCGATTGGAGCTCCTACAATGAGCAGTTCTTC.